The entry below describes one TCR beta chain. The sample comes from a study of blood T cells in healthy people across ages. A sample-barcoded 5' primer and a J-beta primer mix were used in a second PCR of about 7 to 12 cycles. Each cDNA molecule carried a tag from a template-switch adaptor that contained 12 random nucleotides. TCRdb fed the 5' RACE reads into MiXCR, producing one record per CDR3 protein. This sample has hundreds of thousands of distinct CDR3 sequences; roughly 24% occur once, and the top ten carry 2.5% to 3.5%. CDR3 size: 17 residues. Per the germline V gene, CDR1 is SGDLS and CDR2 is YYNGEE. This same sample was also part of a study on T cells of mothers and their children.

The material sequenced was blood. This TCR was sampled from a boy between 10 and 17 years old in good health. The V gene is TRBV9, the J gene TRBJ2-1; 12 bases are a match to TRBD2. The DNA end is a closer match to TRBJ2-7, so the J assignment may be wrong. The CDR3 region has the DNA TGTGCCAGCAGCCCTCTTGGACTAGCGGGACCCGCCTACGAGCAGTACTTC. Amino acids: CASSPLGLAGPAYEQYF.